These T cell receptor beta chains were read from a single sample in a study of blood T cell repertoires in COVID-19. The table came from immunoSEQ multiplex PCR; TCRdb's copy has only in-frame clones and leaves some out. Among roughly 56,000 clones listed, around 81% were seen once. Sequenced sample: peripheral blood. These receptors were obtained from a man in his 70s with acute or convalescent COVID-19. Both conserved end residues are part of each CDR3. D genes are given only for firm matches. The size field is filled for only some rows; it gives once, few, many or a size class.

.	TRBV7-8	TRBJ1-4	.	13	TGTGCCAGCAGCTTAGGGACAGATGAAAAACTGTTTTTT	CASSLGTDEKLFF
.	TRBV7-6	TRBJ2-2	.	17	TGTGCCAGCAGCTTACGGGGTCCGGGGGAAGGGGTAAAGGAGCTGTTTTTT	CASSLRGPGEGVKELFF
medium-sized	TRBV3-1/TRBV3-2	TRBJ1-1	TRBD1	13	TGTGCCAGCAGCCTAGCCGGGACAGGGGGAGCTTTCTTT	CASSLAGTGGAFF
.	TRBV5-1	TRBJ2-5	TRBD1	16	TGCGCCAGCAGCTTAACGACAGGGGGAGGGGTGGAGACCCAGTACTTC	CASSLTTGGGVETQYF
.	TRBV5-8	TRBJ2-7	TRBD2	15	TGTGCCAGCAGCTTTATAGCGGGGGGGCGCGACGAGCAGTACTTC	CASSFIAGGRDEQYF
.	TRBV29-1	TRBJ2-3	TRBD2	15	TGCAGCGTTGAAGGGGTTAGCGGGGGAACAGATACGCAGTATTTT	CSVEGVSGGTDTQYF
.	TRBV24-1	TRBJ2-1	TRBD2	16	TGTGCCACCAGTGCGGGCGGGGGGGCTCGTGGTAATGAGCAGTTCTTC	CATSAGGGARGNEQFF
.	TRBV12-5	TRBJ2-1	TRBD1	14	TGTGCTAGTGGTAACCGGGACAGGGGAGGTGAGCAGTTCTTC	CASGNRDRGGEQFF
.	TRBV11-3	TRBJ2-5	TRBD2	20	TGTGCCAGCAGCTTAGAATTGGGGACTAGCGGGGGGGCGCTTCAAGAGACCCAGTACTTC	CASSLELGTSGGALQETQYF
.	TRBV27	TRBJ1-2	.	15	TGTGCCAGCAGTCCACGACCGGGTATCAGCTATGGCTACACCTTC	CASSPRPGISYGYTF
.	TRBV15	TRBJ1-2	.	15	TGTGCCACCAGCAGGGAGGGCGGAGCTAACTATGGCTACACCTTC	CATSREGGANYGYTF
.	TRBV18	TRBJ1-3	.	15	TGTGCCAGCTCTTCGACAGCTTTTTCTGGAAACACCATATATTTT	CASSSTAFSGNTIYF
few	TRBV19	TRBJ1-6	TRBD1	14	TGTGCCAGTAGGGACAGGGGAGAGAATTCACCCCTCCACTTT	CASRDRGENSPLHF
.	TRBV15	TRBJ2-3	TRBD2	15	TGTGCCACCAGCAGAGATCGCCCGGGACTAGCGTTTCGGTATTTT	CATSRDRPGLAFRYF
.	TRBV19	TRBJ2-1	.	13	TGTGCCAGTAGTAGACTAGCCTACAATGAGCAGTTCTTC	CASSRLAYNEQFF
once	TRBV18	TRBJ2-4	TRBD1	14	TGTGCCAGTGGGCAGGGGGCGATGGAAAACATTCAGTACTTC	CASGQGAMENIQYF
few	TRBV28	TRBJ2-2	.	20	TGTGCCAGCAGCTCCCACCGACTAGGAATGGCTCTCGAGAACACCGGGGAGCTGTTTTTT	CASSSHRLGMALENTGELFF
.	TRBV9	TRBJ2-5	.	14	TGTGCCAGCAGCAGACAGCTCTTCCAAGAGACCCAGTACTTC	CASSRQLFQETQYF
.	TRBV9	TRBJ1-6	TRBD1	18	TGTGCCAGCAGCGTAGAAGGGGGCAGCAGCTCCTATAATTCACCCCTCCACTTT	CASSVEGGSSSYNSPLHF
.	TRBV2	TRBJ2-7	TRBD2	12	TGTGCCAGCGGTGGGGGAGGGCACGAGCAGTACTTC	CASGGGGHEQYF
.	TRBV19	TRBJ1-1	.	15	TGTGCCAGTAGTATAACCGACAGGTGGCTCACTGAAGCTTTCTTT	CASSITDRWLTEAFF
.	TRBV18	TRBJ2-5	.	15	TGTGCCAGCTCACCGGACAGCTTACGACAAGAGACCCAGTACTTC	CASSPDSLRQETQYF
.	TRBV7-7	TRBJ2-2	.	15	TGTGCTAGCAGCCGCGACACCTCGAACACCGGGGAGCTGTTTTTT	CASSRDTSNTGELFF
.	TRBV5-4	TRBJ1-1	TRBD1	16	TGTGCCAGCAGCTTACAGGGGGTAACCTTGGACACTGAAGCTTTCTTT	CASSLQGVTLDTEAFF
.	TRBV7-2	TRBJ2-3	TRBD2	15	TGTGCCAGCAGCTTAGCAGCGGGGAGCACAGATACGCAGTATTTT	CASSLAAGSTDTQYF
.	TRBV29-1	TRBJ2-5	TRBD2	13	TGCAGCGTTGCGGCGGGGGGGGCAGAGACCCAGTACTTC	CSVAAGGAETQYF
.	TRBV9	TRBJ1-2	.	15	TGTGCCAGCAGCGGCGCGGTTTTCATGGGCTATGGCTACACCTTC	CASSGAVFMGYGYTF
.	TRBV18	TRBJ2-5	TRBD2	14	TGTGCCAGCTCAGCGGGGGACTACCAAGAGACCCAGTACTTC	CASSAGDYQETQYF
.	TRBV18	TRBJ1-1	.	16	TGTGCCAGCTCACCAAATACTGCGGAGTTGAACACTGAAGCTTTCTTT	CASSPNTAELNTEAFF
.	TRBV9	TRBJ2-2	.	13	TGTGCCAGCAGGATCGGGAACACCGGGGAGCTGTTTTTT	CASRIGNTGELFF
.	TRBV10-2	TRBJ2-3	TRBD2	16	TGCGCCAGCAGTCGGACTAGCGGGGGCCGCACAGATACGCAGTATTTT	CASSRTSGGRTDTQYF
once	TRBV10-1	TRBJ2-5	.	13	TGCGCCAGCAGTGAGTCCGGAGGCGAGACCCAGTACTTC	CASSESGGETQYF
.	TRBV5-1	TRBJ2-5	TRBD1	15	TGCGCCAGCAGCCCCCGGGACAGGGGAGGAGAGACCCAGTACTTC	CASSPRDRGGETQYF
.	TRBV2	TRBJ1-1	TRBD1	15	TGTGCCAGCACACGTAGGCACAGGGGGGAGGCTGAAGCTTTCTTT	CASTRRHRGEAEAFF
.	TRBV19	TRBJ2-5	TRBD2	13	TGTGCCAGTAGTGGGACTAGTCAAGAGACCCAGTACTTC	CASSGTSQETQYF
.	TRBV19	TRBJ1-1	TRBD1	14	TGTGCCAGTAGTACCCGGGACAGGTGGAATGAAGCTTTCTTT	CASSTRDRWNEAFF
once	TRBV4-2	TRBJ2-3	TRBD2	16	TGTGCCAGCAGCCAACCCCGGGGGGGCGAGGCCGATACGCAGTATTTT	CASSQPRGGEADTQYF
.	TRBV7-9	TRBJ1-1	.	14	TGTGCCAGCAGCTTAAATGGCCCGAACACTGAAGCTTTCTTT	CASSLNGPNTEAFF
few	TRBV5-1	TRBJ2-3	TRBD1	16	TGCGCCAGCAGCCCGCAGGGGGCGTCTAGCACAGATACGCAGTATTTT	CASSPQGASSTDTQYF
.	TRBV4-1	TRBJ2-5	TRBD2	16	TGCGCCAGCAGCCCCCAATCCGGACTAGCGGACAATACCCAGTACTTC	CASSPQSGLADNTQYF
.	TRBV3-1/TRBV3-2	TRBJ2-1	TRBD2	17	TGTGCCAGCAGCCAACATGGCCCGGGACTAGATTTCAATGAGCAGTTCTTC	CASSQHGPGLDFNEQFF
.	TRBV4-1	TRBJ2-1	TRBD2	15	TGCGCCAGCAGCCCCCCGCGGGGGGGCTGGAATGAGCAGTTCTTC	CASSPPRGGWNEQFF
.	TRBV5-5	TRBJ1-1	TRBD1	17	TGTGCCAGCAACCCCCCGGGGACAGGGGGCTTGAACACTGAAGCTTTCTTT	CASNPPGTGGLNTEAFF
.	TRBV6-5	TRBJ1-1	TRBD1	13	TGTGCCAGCAAGCCGACAGGGGGCAGGGATGCTTTCTTT	CASKPTGGRDAFF
.	TRBV6-5	TRBJ2-3	.	15	TGTGCCAGCAGCACCGGGACACCCAGCACAGATACGCAGTATTTT	CASSTGTPSTDTQYF
.	TRBV5-1	TRBJ1-1	.	14	TGCGCCAGCAGCTTGGGTCCGGAAGCGGGTGAAGCTTTCTTT	CASSLGPEAGEAFF
.	TRBV19	TRBJ2-1	.	16	TGTGCCAGTAGTTCCAGAACCTACCAGGCCTACAATGAGCAGTTCTTC	CASSSRTYQAYNEQFF
.	TRBV28	TRBJ2-7	.	15	TGTGCCAGCAGAACAGGTACGGCCAACTCCTACGAGCAGTACTTC	CASRTGTANSYEQYF
.	TRBV28	TRBJ2-4	TRBD1	13	TGTGCCAGCAGTCGACAGGGTACAAACATTCAGTACTTC	CASSRQGTNIQYF
.	TRBV29-1	TRBJ2-2	TRBD1	15	TGCAGCGTACAACTGACAGGGCCTAACACCGGGGAGCTGTTTTTT	CSVQLTGPNTGELFF
.	TRBV18	TRBJ1-6	.	16	TGTGCCAGCTCACCGAAGGGGACTCGGGATAATTCACCCCTCCACTTT	CASSPKGTRDNSPLHF
.	TRBV6-2/TRBV6-3	TRBJ1-3	.	15	TGTGCCAGCAGTCCCGCAGGGATGGGTGGAAACACCATATATTTT	CASSPAGMGGNTIYF
.	TRBV5-1	TRBJ2-5	TRBD1	15	TGCGCCAGCAGCCCCGGGACAGGGGGCGTGGAGACCCAGTACTTC	CASSPGTGGVETQYF
once	TRBV27	TRBJ2-7	.	15	TGTGCCAGCAGTCCCAGGGGTATCATCTCCTACGAGCAGTACTTC	CASSPRGIISYEQYF
.	TRBV19	TRBJ1-4	.	12	TGTGCCAGTGGGGGGGGCCGCGAAAAACTGTTTTTT	CASGGGREKLFF
once	TRBV28	TRBJ2-3	TRBD1	17	TGTGCCAGCAGCCCCCCGGGGACAGTCCCTAGCACAGATACGCAGTATTTT	CASSPPGTVPSTDTQYF
.	TRBV7-3	TRBJ2-1	.	18	TGTGCCAGCAGCTTAGATCAAATGGGGCAGGGAAAATTTAATGAGCAGTTCTTC	CASSLDQMGQGKFNEQFF
.	TRBV5-1	TRBJ2-1	TRBD1	15	TGCGCCAGCAGCTTGGCTCAGGGGGCTTTAAATGAGCAGTTCTTC	CASSLAQGALNEQFF
few	TRBV20-1	TRBJ2-3	TRBD1	14	TGCAGTGCTAGTCCGACAGGGGGGGGAGATACGCAGTATTTT	CSASPTGGGDTQYF